The entry that follows covers one T cell receptor beta chain sequence. Its antigen is unknown. This specimen belongs to a study of blood T cells in healthy people across ages. Findings and caveats of the study: Relative to aged donors, long-lived donors carried more naive CD4+ cells and displayed higher diversity. Unsorted PBMCs ruled out conclusive naive versus antigen-experienced comparison.

The CDR3 has 15 residues. Germline lookup yields CDR1 SGHKS and CDR2 YYEKEE (reference sequence). V gave up 3 bases and J gave up 3 bases, with 13 bases separating them. Primed by a sample-barcoded 5' primer and a J-beta primer mix, a second PCR proceeded for roughly 7 to 12 cycles. Every cDNA molecule bore a tag from a template-switch adaptor containing 12 random nucleotides. One entry per CDR3 protein, called by TCRdb with MiXCR from the 5' RACE reads. The sample contains over a million distinct CDR3 sequences, almost 60% of which appear only once. The total RNA that was extracted per sample amounted to at least 5 micrograms.

The TCR comes from a man between 18 and 35 years old in good health. J is TRBJ2-4 and V is TRBV5-5, with a weak D call TRBD2 (6 bases). What was sequenced was blood. CDR3 in DNA: TGTGCCAGCAGCTCCACGGGACTTATCAAAAACATTCAGTACTTC. Residues: CASSSTGLIKNIQYF. Full variable domain (missing parts from reference TRBV5-5 and TRBJ2-4): DAGVTQSPTHLIKTRGQQVTLRCSPISGHKSVSWYQQVLGQGPQFIFQYYEKEERGRGNFPDRFSARQFPNYSSELNVNALLLGDSALYLCASSSTGLIKNIQYFGAGTRLSVL.